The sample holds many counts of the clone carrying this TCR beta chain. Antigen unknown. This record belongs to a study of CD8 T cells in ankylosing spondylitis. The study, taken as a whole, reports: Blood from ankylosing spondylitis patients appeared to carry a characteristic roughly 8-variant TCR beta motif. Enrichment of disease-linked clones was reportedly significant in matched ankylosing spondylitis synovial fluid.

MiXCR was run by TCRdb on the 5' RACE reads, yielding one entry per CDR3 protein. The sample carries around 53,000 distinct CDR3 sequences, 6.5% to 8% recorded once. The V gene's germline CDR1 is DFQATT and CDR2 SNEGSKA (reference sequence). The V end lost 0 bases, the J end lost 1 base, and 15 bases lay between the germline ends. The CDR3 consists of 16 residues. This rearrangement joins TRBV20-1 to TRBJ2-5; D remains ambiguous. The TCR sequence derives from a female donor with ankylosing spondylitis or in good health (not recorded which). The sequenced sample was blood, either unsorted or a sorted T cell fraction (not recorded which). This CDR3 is CSARDRFSQSQETQYF. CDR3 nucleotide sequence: TGCAGTGCTAGAGATCGATTTTCCCAGAGCCAAGAGACCCAGTACTTC.